These 23 T cell receptor beta chains originate from one sample sequenced in a study of cytomegalovirus exposure and HLA in healthy donors. The method was immunoSEQ multiplex PCR; TCRdb's version includes in-frame clones alone and lacks a portion of them. The table lists roughly 280,000 clones, just over 85% of them singletons. Material for sequencing was PBMCs. All receptors derive from a woman between 18 and 30 years old in good health and CMV-seronegative.

This chain joins TRBV9 and TRBJ1-1, with 9 positions matching TRBD1. The CDR3 sequence is 17 residues long. The germline V gene encodes CDR1 SGDLS and CDR2 YYNGEE. Germline trimming cut 4 bases from V and 6 bases from J; bases unmatched to any gene: 16. The CDR3 nucleotides read TGTGCCAGCAGCTCCTGGACAGGGGCGACCGGGGGGGCTGAAGCTTTCTTT. Translated, it gives CASSSWTGATGGAEAFF.

The CDR3 DNA follows: TGTGCCAGCAAAGTAAGGGGTCGGAATAATTCACCCCTCCACTTT. Amino acids: CASKVRGRNNSPLHF. The rearrangement joins TRBV2 to TRBJ1-6; D is possibly TRBD1 (5 bases). Germline-derived CDR1 and CDR2 are SNHLY and FYNNEI. Trimming shortened V by 7 bases and J by 5 bases, and 15 bases separated the two germline ends. CDR3 size: 15 residues.

J is TRBJ2-5 and V is TRBV6-5; TRBD1 matches at 9 bases. Germline trimming cut 2 bases from V and 3 bases from J; bases unmatched to any gene: 4. Per germline, CDR1 MNHEY and CDR2 SVGAGI. The CDR3 is made up of 15 amino acids. CDR3 DNA sequence: TGTGCCAGCAGTTACACCGGGACAGGGAAAGAGACCCAGTACTTC. This translates into CASSYTGTGKETQYF.

The chain joins TRBV4-1 to TRBJ2-7; no firm D call. This CDR3 comprises 16 residues. Germline V CDR1 and CDR2: MGHRA, YSYEKL. Deletions cut 1 base from V and 0 bases from J, with 13 bases between. CDR3: CASSQGADTSSYEQYF. The CDR3 DNA sequence: TGCGCCAGCAGCCAAGGGGCAGACACCAGCTCCTACGAGCAGTACTTC.

For the CDR3, the DNA is TGTGCCAGCAGCTTCAAGGGCCTAGCGTATTACGAGCAGTACTTC. This gives the protein CASSFKGLAYYEQYF. J is TRBJ2-7 and V is TRBV7-2; a weak D match, TRBD2 (6 bases). The CDR3 covers 15 residues. V lost 3 bases, J lost 4 bases, and 16 bases lay in between. Germline V gives CDR1 SGHTA, CDR2 FQGNSA.

The chain carries TRBV5-1 and TRBJ2-1; no definite D call. The CDR3 contains 15 residues. Germline CDR1 SGHRS, CDR2 YFSETQ. V was cut by 2 bases and J by 0 bases, with 9 bases left in between. CDR3 DNA sequence: TGCGCCAGCAGCTTATCGTGGAGCTCCTACAATGAGCAGTTCTTC. Protein sequence: CASSLSWSSYNEQFF.

This clone was picked up one time. This chain links TRBV2 with TRBJ2-2; tentatively, D is TRBD2 (5 bases). Germline V CDR1 and CDR2: SNHLY, FYNNEI. There are 14 residues in the CDR3. Trimming stripped 6 bases from V and 1 base from J, with 9 bases between. Here the CDR3 DNA reads TGTGCCAGCAGGATACTAGGGAACACCGGGGAGCTGTTTTTT. Translated, it gives CASRILGNTGELFF.

This clone has only a few counts. This chain connects TRBV10-1 to TRBJ1-1; 8 bases map to TRBD1. V shed 6 bases, J shed 2 bases, and the junction held 5 bases outside the gene matches. This CDR3 has 14 residues. The germline gives CDR1 WNHNN, CDR2 SYGVQD (reference sequence). The CDR3, as DNA: TGCGCCAGCAGCACGGACAGGGAAAACACTGAAGCTTTCTTT. Translating gives CASSTDRENTEAFF.

This clone was seen more than once but under ten times. The chain joins TRBV6-5 to TRBJ1-5; TRBD1 matches 10 bases. The CDR3 contains 14 residues. Germline lookup yields CDR1 MNHEY and CDR2 SVGAGI. Germline trimming cut 6 bases from V and 4 bases from J; bases unmatched to any gene: 3. This chain's CDR3 is CASRPGQGNQPQHF. The CDR3 DNA reads as TGTGCCAGCAGGCCGGGACAGGGGAATCAGCCCCAGCATTTT.

The chain links TRBV19 to TRBJ1-3; D gene unclear. The V end was cut by 3 bases, the J end by 1 base, with 16 bases between. Looked up from germline, CDR1 is LNHDA and CDR2 is SQIVND (reference sequence). The CDR3 totals 17 residues. The CDR3 DNA reads as TGTGCCAGTAGTATTCCCGCATGGAGCCTATCTGGAAACACCATATATTTT. It encodes CASSIPAWSLSGNTIYF.

The chain links TRBV4-3 to TRBJ2-7, with D possibly being TRBD1 (5 bases). The CDR3 runs 16 residues. Trimming removed 1 base from V and 2 bases from J, with 15 bases in between. The germline V gene encodes CDR1 LGHNA and CDR2 YSLEER. This CDR3 reads CASSQVIGRATYEQYF. The CDR3 DNA is TGCGCCAGCAGCCAAGTTATCGGCAGGGCCACCTACGAGCAGTACTTC.

V usage is TRBV7-9 and J usage is TRBJ1-2, with D tentatively TRBD1 (5 bases). Trimming shortened V by 5 bases and J by 3 bases, and 10 bases separated the two germline ends. This CDR3 contains 13 residues. Germline V gene lookup returns CDR1 SEHNR and CDR2 FQNEAQ (reference sequence). CDR3 nucleotides: TGTGCCAGCAGCCATGGGGGGGACTATGGCTACACCTTC. As protein: CASSHGGDYGYTF.

The rearrangement uses TRBV27 and TRBJ2-7, with 10 bases that match TRBD2. The germline CDR1 and CDR2 sequences are MNHEY and SMNVEV (reference sequence). CDR3 length: 14 amino acids. The V segment lost 5 bases and the J segment 7 bases; nucleotides outside the gene matches: 8. The CDR3 DNA is TGTGCCAGCAGTCCAGCGGGAGGGCCGCGTGAGCAGTACTTC. Its protein product is CASSPAGGPREQYF.

This chain uses TRBV7-9 with TRBJ2-5; D is unresolved. Germline loops: CDR1 SEHNR, CDR2 FQNEAQ (reference sequence). The CDR3 totals 12 residues. The V end was cut by 5 bases, the J end by 1 base, with 5 bases between. The CDR3, as DNA: TGTGCCAGCAGCCCTAGCCAAGAGACCCAGTACTTC. Translating gives CASSPSQETQYF. Full variable domain (outside the CDR3, taken from reference TRBV7-9 and TRBJ2-5): DTGVSQNPRHKITKRGQNVTFRCDPISEHNRLYWYRQTLGQGPEFLTYFQNEAQLEKSRLLSDRFSAERPKGSFSTLEIQRTEQGDSAMYLCASSPSQETQYFGPGTRLLVL.

The chain couples TRBV6-5 to TRBJ1-1; maybe TRBD1 (5 bases). The V gene lost 4 bases and the J gene lost 4 bases, with 16 bases spanning the gap. The CDR3 has 15 residues. Germline V gene lookup returns CDR1 MNHEY and CDR2 SVGAGI. The CDR3 DNA sequence: TGTGCCAGCAGTTGGGGGGGTAAGAGTGGCACTGAAGCTTTCTTT. Translating it yields CASSWGGKSGTEAFF.

The chain carries TRBV29-1 and TRBJ1-2; maybe TRBD1 (6 bases). Germline V CDR1 and CDR2: SQVTM, ANQGSEA. With 7 bases removed from V and 0 bases from J, the gap between germline ends came to 12 bases. The CDR3 runs to 13 residues. The CDR3 nucleotides read TGCAGCGCCCGGACAGAGACTAACTATGGCTACACCTTC. Protein: CSARTETNYGYTF.

The rearrangement links TRBV27 to TRBJ2-1, with 7 nucleotides matching TRBD2. The J segment lost 8 bases and the V segment lost 7 bases, leaving 8 bases of the junction unmatched. The germline CDR1 and CDR2 sequences are MNHEY and SMNVEV (reference sequence). The CDR3 consists of 13 residues. Here the CDR3 DNA reads TGTGCCAGCATGCCGGGAGGATTGGATGAGCAGTTCTTC. Translated: CASMPGGLDEQFF.

This clone was counted a few times. The J gene is TRBJ2-5, the V gene TRBV7-2, with 11 bases matching TRBD2. The V segment lost 4 bases and the J segment 3 bases; nucleotides outside the gene matches: 4. Germline V gene data show CDR1 as SGHTA and CDR2 as FQGNSA. The CDR3 runs to 15 residues. The CDR3 is CASSWGSGGEETQYF. CDR3 nucleotide sequence: TGTGCCAGCAGCTGGGGTAGCGGGGGGGAAGAGACCCAGTACTTC.

The chain recombines TRBV30 with TRBJ1-4; D not certain. The ends were cut back, 2 bases at V and 8 bases at J, with 9 bases in the middle. The CDR3 extends over 12 amino acids. The germline V gene encodes CDR1 GTSNPN and CDR2 SVGIG (reference sequence). CDR3 bases: TGTGCCTGGAGTTCTCTAGGAGAAAAACTGTTTTTT. The encoded protein is CAWSSLGEKLFF.

The chain joins TRBV5-1 to TRBJ1-2, with TRBD1 matching over 10 bases. From germline, CDR1 is SGHRS and CDR2 YFSETQ. This CDR3 spans 16 amino acids. V lost 0 bases, J lost 6 bases, and 8 bases stayed unmatched. DNA for the CDR3: TGCGCCAGCAGCTTGGCCATCCGGACAGGGGGGAATGGCTACACCTTC. It codes for CASSLAIRTGGNGYTF. Drawing the rest from reference TRBV5-1 and TRBJ1-2, the complete variable domain is KAGVTQTPRYLIKTRGQQVTLSCSPISGHRSVSWYQQTPGQGLQFLFEYFSETQRNKGNFPGRFSGRQFSNSRSEMNVSTLELGDSALYLCASSLAIRTGGNGYTFGSGTRLTVV.

The rearrangement uses TRBV7-9 and TRBJ2-7, with D perhaps TRBD2 (6 bases). CDR1 and CDR2 (germline): SEHNR, FQNEAQ (reference sequence). The length of the CDR3 is 15 residues. With 1 base removed from V and 3 bases from J, the gap between germline ends came to 13 bases. CDR3 loop: CASSLDGMEGYEQYF. As DNA, the CDR3 is TGTGCCAGCAGCTTAGACGGAATGGAGGGCTACGAGCAGTACTTC. The whole variable domain, filled in from reference TRBV7-9 and TRBJ2-7, reads DTGVSQNPRHKITKRGQNVTFRCDPISEHNRLYWYRQTLGQGPEFLTYFQNEAQLEKSRLLSDRFSAERPKGSFSTLEIQRTEQGDSAMYLCASSLDGMEGYEQYFGPGTRLTVT.

Points on this clone: The junction does not match germline at one end; this may be a read error. The chain has TRBV11-2 and TRBJ2-7; 13 bases match TRBD2. The CDR3 contains 16 residues. Germline loops: CDR1 SGHAT, CDR2 FQNNGV. CDR3 sequence (DNA): TGTGCCAGCAGCCCCAGACTAGCGGGAGGATCCTACGGGCAGTACTTC. It codes for CASSPRLAGGSYGQYF. The whole variable domain, remainder taken from reference TRBV11-2 and TRBJ2-7, is EAGVAQSPRYKIIEKRQSVAFWCNPISGHATLYWYQQILGQGPKLLIQFQNNGVVDDSQLPKDRFSAERLKGVDSTLKIQPAKLEDSAVYLCASSPRLAGGSYGQYFGPGTRLTVT.

V is TRBV5-5 and J is TRBJ2-6; the match to TRBD2 covers 8 bases. V lost 4 bases and J lost 2; bases outside the gene matches: 5. This CDR3 contains 16 residues. The germline gives CDR1 SGHKS, CDR2 YYEKEE (reference sequence). For the CDR3, the DNA is TGTGCCAGCAGCGCTCGACTAGCGACTGGGGCCAACGTCCTGACTTTC. Protein product: CASSARLATGANVLTF.